This TCR beta chain comes out of a study of PD-L1 blockade in urothelial cancer (dated by TCRdb to about 2017). With regard to the full study: Therapy was started in the mid-2010s for all patients, and atezolizumab 1,200 mg was administered intravenously every 3 weeks. Durable clinical benefit was achieved by nine patients but not by the remaining 20. Pretreatment tumor samples and matched peripheral blood, collected serially before and after atezolizumab treatment, underwent TCR sequencing. Blood samples were analyzed at two time points: 3 weeks after treatment start (second dose) and 6 weeks after treatment start. In the same patients, pretreatment tumors underwent whole exome sequencing and RNA sequencing in addition to TCR sequencing. Somatic, immune and clinical correlates of response to PD-L1 blockade with atezolizumab in urothelial cancer were the focus of an exploratory multi-omic analysis. Under 30 patients had pretreatment blood TCR-seq, some 24 had at least one posttreatment blood collection, and some 24 had tumor TCR-seq. About 85% of the 29 patients were males with bladder-origin urothelial cancer, and about two thirds of the roughly 30 reported a prior smoking history. Patients had an ECOG performance status of 0 or 1 and had received between 0 and 3 prior chemotherapy regimens. Durable clinical benefit meant progression-free survival longer than 6 months, and TCR features were also tested against progression-free and overall survival. Blood samples gave median yields of around 150,000 T cells and 82,636 unique TCRs, along with a median clonality of around 0.08. General findings and caveats noted by the study authors: Because the sample size was small (n ≈ 28) and many of the analyses were exploratory, the results are meant to be hypothesis-generating. A pretreatment peripheral blood TCR clonality below the median was linked to improved progression-free and overall survival. Among patients with durable benefit, tumor-associated TCR clones showed greater expansion in peripheral blood 3 weeks after treatment started (n ≈ 21, p = 0.022).

Synthetic TCR analog templates were spiked into each PCR to estimate absolute template abundance from read counts. TCRbeta CDR3 regions were amplified from genomic DNA with bias-controlled V and J gene primers using the immunoSEQ assay. Sequencing of rearranged TCRbeta segments was done at approximately 20X coverage. In the source study's methods: Clustering was used to correct sequencing errors, and CDR3s were annotated against IMGT so that V, D and J genes could be assigned. Out-of-frame and stop-codon sequences were excluded, and only productive TCRbeta rearrangements were used in downstream analyses. Clonality was computed as one minus Shannon entropy normalized by the log of the number of unique productive sequences. Fisher's exact test with Benjamini-Hochberg correction, using a cutoff of adjusted p below 0.01, was how clones that differed between time points or between blood and tumor were identified. This immuneACCESS table, as held by TCRdb, lists in-frame sequences with V and J called but not all clones. Of the missing ones, under half trace to an unresolved V gene in checked studies; the others have no known cause. The V and J calls and the clone size are those of that table, but D and trimming were determined from the DNA. For this sample the table gives approximately 79,000 clones, of which approximately 80% were detected only once. The ten top clones hold more than 6.5% of the sample.

What the time point label conveys for this sample: pretreatment peripheral blood. The cohort included 29 patients with locally advanced or metastatic urothelial carcinoma who were treated at Memorial Sloan Kettering on a trial protocol. Peripheral blood mononuclear cells were collected pretreatment and during treatment, at between 1 and 8 total time points per patient. The Qiagen DNeasy Blood extraction kit was used to purify genomic DNA from total PBMCs and from tumor samples. PBMCs were collected pretreatment and during treatment, and were isolated and stored as previously described. Regarding this clone: Its antigen remains undetermined. Qualities for individual bases were not recorded, and no much larger clone is one base off.

The origin of this receptor is a man in his forties or fifties with urothelial cancer. Sequenced material: PBMCs, taken around atezolizumab (anti-PD-L1) treatment.

The CDR3: CASRQDSSKTQYF. The DNA sequence is TGTGCCAGCCGCCAAGACTCGTCCAAGACCCAGTACTTC. This chain joins TRBV2 to TRBJ2-5; no confident D gene assignment can be made. From a lookup of the germline V gene, CDR1 and CDR2 are SNHLY and FYNNEI. Trimming at the junction amounts to 8 bases on V and 6 bases on J, and the germline ends lie 16 bases apart. The CDR3 runs 13 amino acids, cysteine and phenylalanine included. CDR3 DNA is the only sequence kept; it has 39 bases, read in frame from the first base.